A single T cell receptor beta chain is shown here with its context. Its specific antigen is unknown. Within one base of it there is no much larger clone, and no base qualities were kept. The germline V gene (reference sequence) gives CDR1 as DFQATT and CDR2 as SNEGSKA. Spanning cysteine to phenylalanine, the CDR3 consists of 11 amino acids. The DNA shown is the 33-base CDR3, in frame from base 1. The junction shows trimming of 2 bases on V and 8 bases on J, plus 9 bases between the germline ends. This record comes from a study of control samples from healthy donors and cancer patients (dated by TCRdb to the early 2020s). Receptor amplification or capture employed the immunoSEQ multiplex PCR assay. As stored in TCRdb, this immuneACCESS dataset retains in-frame rearrangements with V and J assigned. A fraction of the clones does not appear; measured against another copy, unresolved V genes explain less than half of the discrepancy, and the remainder lacks a known reason. In all, the sample holds about 120,000 clones, and about 90% of those were seen once. The ten largest clones capture almost 40% of the sample.

Sequencing was carried out using blood. The V gene is TRBV20-1 and the J gene is TRBJ1-1, with the identity of the D gene unclear. This clonotype was sampled from a man between 45 and 60 years old in good health. The bases are TGCAGTGCTAGACGCGGGATCGAAGCTTTCTTT. This codes for CSARRGIEAFF.